Listed below are T cell receptor beta chains from one sample, sequenced in a study of blood T cell repertoires in COVID-19. Only in-frame clones appear in the TCRdb table, and some are missing; sequencing was by immunoSEQ multiplex PCR. In the table there are approximately 390,000 clones, about 87% of which are singletons. The sample taken for sequencing was PBMCs or T cells enriched from blood (not recorded which). The receptor set was obtained from a woman in her fifties or sixties who had recovered from COVID-19. The CDR3 runs from the conserved cysteine through the conserved F or W. A D gene is named only where the DNA matches it firmly. Some rows mark clone size as missing; the rest say once, few, many or name a class of expanded clone.

TRBJ2-1	TRBD2	TRBV30	.	TGTGCCTGGGTAGCGGGGCAGAGCTCCTACAATGAGCAGTTCTTC	CAWVAGQSSYNEQFF
TRBJ2-1	.	TRBV7-8	.	TGTGCCAGCAGCTTAGCGTTTGGGGCTATCTACAATGAGCAGTTCTTC	CASSLAFGAIYNEQFF
TRBJ1-2	.	TRBV28	.	TGTGCCAGCAGTTTAGTGGGGACACTTATGACTGGCTACACCTTC	CASSLVGTLMTGYTF
TRBJ1-2	TRBD1	TRBV5-5	.	TGTGCCAGCAGCTCCGTTCTCCCGACAGGGAACTATGGCTACACCTTC	CASSSVLPTGNYGYTF
TRBJ1-2	.	TRBV6-4	.	TGTGCCAGCAGCCCCGCACAGGCTTCTAACTATGGCTACACCTTC	CASSPAQASNYGYTF
TRBJ1-4	.	TRBV28	.	TGTGCCAGCAGTCCAGCTGCGGTTAGAATTGAAAAACTGTTTTTT	CASSPAAVRIEKLFF
TRBJ1-2	TRBD1	TRBV2	.	TGTGCCAGCACCCCCTGGGACAGGGCCTATGGCTACACCTTC	CASTPWDRAYGYTF
TRBJ1-3	.	TRBV29-1	.	TGCAGCGTTGCGGGGGGCGAGGCTGGAAACACCATATATTTT	CSVAGGEAGNTIYF
TRBJ1-1	.	TRBV18	once	TGTGCCAGCTCACCGCAGGGTGTAAACACTGAAGCTTTCTTT	CASSPQGVNTEAFF
TRBJ1-1	.	TRBV12-3/TRBV12-4	.	TGTGCCAGTAAACAGGGATCGAACACTGAAGCTTTCTTT	CASKQGSNTEAFF
TRBJ1-1	.	TRBV7-9	.	TGTGCCAGCGCTTCGAGGGTGGCTTTCTTT	CASASRVAFF
TRBJ2-5	.	TRBV4-1	.	TGCGCCAGCAGCCAAGATCGGACTGCCGAAGAGACCCAGTACTTC	CASSQDRTAEETQYF
TRBJ1-2	TRBD1	TRBV6-4	.	TGTGCCTTATACAGGGGCGACTATGGCTACACCTTC	CALYRGDYGYTF
TRBJ1-3	.	TRBV10-3	.	TGTGCCATCAGTGCCGCTGGAAACACCATATATTTT	CAISAAGNTIYF
TRBJ2-7	.	TRBV6-5	.	TGTGCCAGCACCTACGCGGGTCTTCTCTACGAGCAGTACTTC	CASTYAGLLYEQYF
TRBJ1-2	.	TRBV19	.	TGTGCCAGTAGTATACGGGTTAGTAACTATGGCTACACCTTC	CASSIRVSNYGYTF
TRBJ1-5	TRBD1	TRBV3-1/TRBV3-2	.	TGTGCCAGCAGCCAACAGGGGGCCGGACAGCCCCAGCATTTT	CASSQQGAGQPQHF
TRBJ1-2	TRBD1	TRBV12-3/TRBV12-4	.	TGTGCCAGCAGCCTACAGGGGGCATTTGGCTACACCTTC	CASSLQGAFGYTF
TRBJ2-7	TRBD1	TRBV29-1	.	TGCAGCGTCGGTAGGACAGGAACGTCCTACGAGCAGTACTTC	CSVGRTGTSYEQYF
TRBJ1-1	.	TRBV2	.	TGTGCCAGCGGGTTGGCAGGACTAAACACTGAAGCTTTCTTT	CASGLAGLNTEAFF
TRBJ1-1	TRBD1	TRBV13	.	TGTGCCAGCAGCGGAGCCGGGACAGGGGGTACTGAAGCTTTCTTT	CASSGAGTGGTEAFF
TRBJ2-7	.	TRBV28	.	TGTGCCAGCAGTTTCCAGGGGGAGGTCTACGAGCAGTACTTC	CASSFQGEVYEQYF
TRBJ1-2	.	TRBV7-2	few	TGTGCCAGCAGCTTATCTTCCGGCGGGGGTACAAACTATGGCTACACCTTC	CASSLSSGGGTNYGYTF
TRBJ1-4	TRBD1	TRBV4-3	.	TGCGCCAGCAGCCAAGATCGCTGGGGACAGCTTAATGAAAAACTGTTTTTT	CASSQDRWGQLNEKLFF
TRBJ1-1	.	TRBV5-1	.	TGCGCCAGCAGCCCACGGACCGAGGGTGAAGCTTTCTTT	CASSPRTEGEAFF
TRBJ1-4	.	TRBV7-9	.	TGTGCCAGCAGCTTAGTATCGGGAACAACTGAAAAACTGTTTTTT	CASSLVSGTTEKLFF
TRBJ1-2	.	TRBV6-5	.	TGTGCCAGCAGTTACAGGACAGAAACAAACTATGGCTACACCTTC	CASSYRTETNYGYTF
TRBJ1-1	.	TRBV7-6	.	TGTGCCAGCAGCCCCACTCGGGGGACGAACACTGAAGCTTTCTTT	CASSPTRGTNTEAFF
TRBJ2-3	TRBD2	TRBV4-3	.	TGCGCCAGCAGCCAATTAGGCGGGGGGCGAGGTGATACGCAGTATTTT	CASSQLGGGRGDTQYF
TRBJ1-3	.	TRBV28	.	TGTGCCACCGGTTGGAGGCGCAACTCTGGAAACACCATATATTTT	CATGWRRNSGNTIYF
TRBJ2-7	.	TRBV4-1	.	TGCGCCAGCAGCCAACACAAAACAGGGGAGGTCCACTACGAGCAGTACTTC	CASSQHKTGEVHYEQYF
TRBJ2-1	TRBD1	TRBV5-1	.	TGCGCCAGCAGCTTTACAGGGGGAAGTGGCAATGAGCAGTTCTTC	CASSFTGGSGNEQFF
TRBJ1-5	TRBD1	TRBV19	.	TGTGCCAGTAGTGAAGGGACAGGCAGAGTCAATCAGCCCCAGCATTTT	CASSEGTGRVNQPQHF
TRBJ1-2	TRBD1	TRBV27	.	TGTGCCAGCGGTACAGGGGTAGGCTATGGCTACACCTTC	CASGTGVGYGYTF
TRBJ1-5	.	TRBV7-9	.	TGTGCCAGCAGCTTCTGGGGGCAGGGAGACAATCAGCCCCAGCATTTT	CASSFWGQGDNQPQHF
TRBJ1-1	.	TRBV28	.	TGTGCCAGCAGTTTAGGGGGCTATTCGAACACTGAAGCTTTCTTT	CASSLGGYSNTEAFF
TRBJ1-4	TRBD1	TRBV12-5	.	TGTGCTAGTGGTTTGGTCCAGGGGGGTGGGAATGAAAAACTGTTTTTT	CASGLVQGGGNEKLFF
TRBJ1-6	.	TRBV27	.	TGTGCCAGCAGTTTAAAGTCTAGCTCCTATAATTCACCCCTCCACTTT	CASSLKSSSYNSPLHF
TRBJ1-2	.	TRBV12-3/TRBV12-4	few	TGTGCCAGCAATTCAGGACAGACGTATGGCTACACCTTC	CASNSGQTYGYTF
TRBJ2-3	.	TRBV7-3	.	TGTGCCAGCAGCCTAGGGGATTATCCGAGTACGCAGTATTTT	CASSLGDYPSTQYF
TRBJ1-5	.	TRBV7-2	.	TGTGCCAGCAGCTTAGACCAGAATCAGCCCCAGCATTTT	CASSLDQNQPQHF
TRBJ1-2	.	TRBV7-8	once	TGTGCCAGCGAGGGGGGGCTCGGCTATGGCTACACCTTC	CASEGGLGYGYTF
TRBJ1-5	.	TRBV29-1	few	TGCAGCCCGACAGGAGAGCCCTCCGGAAATTCCGATTATAGCAATCAGCCCCAGCATTTT	CSPTGEPSGNSDYSNQPQHF
TRBJ1-2	TRBD1	TRBV5-1	.	TGCGCCAGCAGCTTGGGGGACAGGGGTATCTATGGCTACACCTTC	CASSLGDRGIYGYTF
TRBJ2-7	.	TRBV28	.	TGTGCCAGCAGTTCCCTAATTAGGGGCAGGATGGCCGAGCAGTACTTC	CASSSLIRGRMAEQYF
TRBJ1-1	.	TRBV12-3/TRBV12-4	few	TGTGCCAGCAGGGAGGGGACTGAAGCTTTCTTT	CASREGTEAFF
TRBJ1-4	.	TRBV24-1	.	TGTGCCACCAGTGACCGGACAGTTAATGAAAAACTGTTTTTT	CATSDRTVNEKLFF
TRBJ1-4	.	TRBV12-3/TRBV12-4	.	TGTGCCATCCGTACGGGGGTAGATGAAAAACTGTTTTTT	CAIRTGVDEKLFF
TRBJ2-1	TRBD2	TRBV7-9	few	TGTGCCAGCAGCTTTCGACTAGCGGACAATGAGCAGTTCTTC	CASSFRLADNEQFF
TRBJ1-6	.	TRBV19	.	TGTGCCAGTAGTAATCAGGGTAATAATTCACCCCTCCACTTT	CASSNQGNNSPLHF
TRBJ1-5	TRBD1	TRBV4-1	.	TGCGCCAGCAGCCCGGGACAGGGGGCAAATCAGCCCCAGCATTTT	CASSPGQGANQPQHF
TRBJ1-1	TRBD1	TRBV3-1/TRBV3-2	.	TGTGCCAGCAGATGGGGACAGGGGCCCTCTGAAGCTTTCTTT	CASRWGQGPSEAFF
TRBJ1-1	.	TRBV29-1	.	TGCAGCGTCGACAGTATGAACACTGAAGCTTTCTTT	CSVDSMNTEAFF
TRBJ1-1	.	TRBV7-9	.	TGTGCCAGCAGCCCTGGGCCCACTGAAGCTTTCTTT	CASSPGPTEAFF
TRBJ1-3	TRBD1	TRBV18	.	TGTGCCAGCTCACCGGGACAGGCATACTCTGGAAACACCATATATTTT	CASSPGQAYSGNTIYF
TRBJ2-7	.	TRBV15	.	TGTGCCACCAGTAGTGTAAGCTCCTACGAGCAGTACTTC	CATSSVSSYEQYF
TRBJ1-6	TRBD1	TRBV5-1	.	TGCGCCAGCAGCAGCCGGACAGGGGTAAATAATTCACCCCTCCACTTT	CASSSRTGVNNSPLHF
TRBJ1-3	.	TRBV29-1	.	TGCAGCGTTGTGGCTGTTGGAAACACCATATATTTT	CSVVAVGNTIYF
TRBJ2-1	.	TRBV12-3/TRBV12-4	.	TGTGCCAGCAGTTTGAGTGCAGGGCCTGAGCAGTTCTTC	CASSLSAGPEQFF